The clone carrying this T cell receptor beta chain was recorded many times. CDR3 length equals 14 residues. The V and J ends lost 5 bases and 2 bases respectively, with 13 bases between them. This entry is derived from a study of blood T cells in healthy people across ages. Through a sample-barcoded 5' primer and a J-beta primer mix, a second PCR was run for roughly 6 to 12 cycles. TCRdb processed the 5' RACE reads anew with MiXCR; each CDR3 protein has one entry. The sample shows around 1,500,000 distinct CDR3 sequences, approximately 28% of them seen only once. The sequence came from a woman aged 25 to 39 in good health. The specimen sequenced was blood. The V and J genes are TRBV12-3 or TRBV12-4 and TRBJ2-7; D tentatively reads TRBD1 or TRBD2 (6 bases each). This CDR3 reads CASSTYGGPYEQYF. The CDR3 region has the DNA TGTGCCAGCAGTACATACGGGGGCCCCTACGAGCAGTACTTC.